This section outlines one T cell receptor (beta chain) sequence together with its context. The sample is drawn from a study of cytomegalovirus exposure and HLA in healthy donors. 13 Jbeta primers and 60 Vbeta primers were used for the PCR. Method: immunoSEQ multiplex PCR; TCRdb's copy keeps in-frame clones and lacks some. The table lists roughly 60,000 clones, 60% to 80% of them singletons. The germline gives CDR1 SGHNT, CDR2 YENEEA. The CDR3 contains 16 residues. The ends lost 4 bases at V and 6 bases at J; junction bases unmatched: 13. The sequence came from a woman aged 40 to 50 in good health and CMV-seropositive. The chain recombines TRBV11-3 with TRBJ2-7; 9 bases align to TRBD1. The source material was PBMCs. The CDR3 bases are TGTGCCAGCAGCTCGGGTTTGGGACAGGGCGGTGGCGAGCAGTACTTC. This codes for CASSSGLGQGGGEQYF.